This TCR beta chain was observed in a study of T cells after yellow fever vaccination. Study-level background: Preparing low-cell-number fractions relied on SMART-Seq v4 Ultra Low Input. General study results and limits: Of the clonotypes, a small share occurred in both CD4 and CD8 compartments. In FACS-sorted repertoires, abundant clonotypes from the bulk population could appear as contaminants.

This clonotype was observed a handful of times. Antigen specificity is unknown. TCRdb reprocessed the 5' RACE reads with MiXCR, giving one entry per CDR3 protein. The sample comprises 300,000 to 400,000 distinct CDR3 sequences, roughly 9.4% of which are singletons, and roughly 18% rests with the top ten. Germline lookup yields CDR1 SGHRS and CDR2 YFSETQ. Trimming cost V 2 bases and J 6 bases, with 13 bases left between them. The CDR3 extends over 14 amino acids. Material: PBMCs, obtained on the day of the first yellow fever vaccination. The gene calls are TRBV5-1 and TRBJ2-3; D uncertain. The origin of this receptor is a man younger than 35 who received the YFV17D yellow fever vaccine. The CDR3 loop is CASSFGVLSDTQYF. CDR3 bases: TGCGCCAGCAGCTTCGGAGTTCTTTCGGATACGCAGTATTTT. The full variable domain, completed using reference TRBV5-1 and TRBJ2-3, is KAGVTQTPRYLIKTRGQQVTLSCSPISGHRSVSWYQQTPGQGLQFLFEYFSETQRNKGNFPGRFSGRQFSNSRSEMNVSTLELGDSALYLCASSFGVLSDTQYFGPGTRLTVL.